This record concerns one T cell receptor (beta chain) sequence. Antigen specificity is unknown. This entry is derived from a study of blood T cells in healthy people across ages. With a J-beta primer mix and a sample-barcoded 5' primer, a second PCR ran roughly 6 to 11 cycles. TCRdb re-analysed the 5' RACE reads in MiXCR, keeping a single row per CDR3 protein. The table includes 1.5 million to 2 million distinct CDR3 sequences, roughly 50% detected once. Study findings and constraints: Researchers judged that diversity estimates from one million T cells fell short of true values.

Trimming took 5 bases from V and 6 from J; bases not matched to a gene: 11. The germline V gene encodes CDR1 MNHEY and CDR2 SVGAGI. The CDR3 spans 15 residues. The chain has TRBV6-5 and TRBJ1-2; 8 bases line up with TRBD1. The sequenced material came from blood. This receptor was taken from a woman in her thirties or forties in good health. CDR3 nucleotide sequence: TGTGCCAGCAGTCCCGACAGGGGTTCGGCGAATGGCTACACCTTC. It codes for CASSPDRGSANGYTF.